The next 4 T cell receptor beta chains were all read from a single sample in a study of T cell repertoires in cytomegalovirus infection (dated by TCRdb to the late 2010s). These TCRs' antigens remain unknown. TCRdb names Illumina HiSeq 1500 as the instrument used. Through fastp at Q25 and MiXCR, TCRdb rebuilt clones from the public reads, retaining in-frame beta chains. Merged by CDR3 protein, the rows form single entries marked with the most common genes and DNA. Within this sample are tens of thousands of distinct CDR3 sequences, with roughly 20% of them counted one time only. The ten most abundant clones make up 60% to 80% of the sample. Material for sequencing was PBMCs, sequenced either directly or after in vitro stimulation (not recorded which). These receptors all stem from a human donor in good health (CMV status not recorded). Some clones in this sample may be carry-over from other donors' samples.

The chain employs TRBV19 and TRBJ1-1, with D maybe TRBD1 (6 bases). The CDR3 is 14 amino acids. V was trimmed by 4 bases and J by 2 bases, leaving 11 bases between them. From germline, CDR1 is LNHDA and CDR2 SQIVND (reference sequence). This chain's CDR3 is CASSTTGLNTEAFF. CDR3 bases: TGTGCCAGTAGTACCACAGGGCTAAACACTGAAGCTTTCTTT.

Here the CDR3 reads CSAIRTSGSTDTQYF. In DNA, the CDR3 is TGCAGTGCTATACGGACTAGCGGGAGCACAGATACGCAGTATTTT. The rearrangement links TRBV20-1 to TRBJ2-3; 11 nucleotides agree with TRBD2. The V and J ends lost 4 bases and 0 bases, in that order; junction bases with no gene match: 3. CDR1 is DFQATT and CDR2 is SNEGSKA in the germline V gene (reference sequence). The CDR3 length is 15 residues.

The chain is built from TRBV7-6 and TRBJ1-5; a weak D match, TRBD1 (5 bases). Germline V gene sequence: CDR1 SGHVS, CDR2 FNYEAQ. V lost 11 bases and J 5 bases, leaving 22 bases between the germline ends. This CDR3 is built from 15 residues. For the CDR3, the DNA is TGTGCCGTAGGGGCTTTGGGGATCCACCATCAGCCCCAGCATTTT. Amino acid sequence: CAVGALGIHHQPQHF.

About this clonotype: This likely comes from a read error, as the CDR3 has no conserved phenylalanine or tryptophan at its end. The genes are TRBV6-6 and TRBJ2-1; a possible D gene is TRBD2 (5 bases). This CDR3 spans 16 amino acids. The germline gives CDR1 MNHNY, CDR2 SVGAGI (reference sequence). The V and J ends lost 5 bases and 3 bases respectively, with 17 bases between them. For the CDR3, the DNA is TGTGCCAGCAGTGACCAGCGGAATACTTACTACAATGAGCAGTTCCTC. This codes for CASSDQRNTYYNEQFL.